This T cell receptor (beta chain) is from a study of T cell responses to AZD1222 COVID-19 vaccine (dated by TCRdb to the early 2020s). In the study overall: AZD1222 recipients whose second dose came at about 4 weeks and those whose second dose came at about 12 weeks were combined into one group, since spike-specific TCR depth and breadth did not differ between the two schedules. Trial participants were enrolled by age into 18-55, 56-69 and 70-plus year subgroups, with about 150, 28 and 57 TCR-sequenced participants respectively. A total of 233 trial participants underwent TCR sequencing, of whom 200 to 220 received two doses of AZD1222 and some 25 received two doses of the MenACWY control vaccine.

As encoded in the germline V gene, CDR1 is SQVTM while CDR2 is ANQGSEA. Germline trimming amounts to 0 bases on V and 0 bases on J, with 5 as the count of junction bases outside the gene matches. From the cysteine up to the phenylalanine, the CDR3 has a length of 17 residues. Only the CDR3 region is kept as DNA, spanning 51 bases read in frame from base 1. The intended sense of this specimen's time point label: baseline before first vaccination. The vaccinee samples were drawn from two UK trials, COV001 and COV002, one of which was a single-blind randomized controlled phase 2/3 trial testing AZD1222 (ChAdOx1 nCoV-19) in healthy adults. For TCRbeta chain sequencing, PBMC samples from trial participants were taken at day 0 and at day 28 after the second dose. Details on this clone: It lacks a known antigen. Per-base qualities were not stored, and no clone one base away is much larger.

The CDR3 regions of human TCRbeta chains were subjected to immunosequencing. In the original analysis: TCRs in the repertoires were compared against a reference library of SARS-CoV-2-specific TCRs that had been generated with the MIRA antigen-specificity platform. Breadth was defined as the fraction of unique TCRs that were SARS-CoV-2-associated, and depth was defined as the fraction of total T cells that were SARS-CoV-2-associated. Each spike-specific TCR was assigned to its reactive spike region and to a CD4 or CD8 class using the MIRA data. Log10-transformed breadth and depth values were compared by one-way ANOVA with Sidak's multiple comparisons tests. This is the immuneACCESS table as TCRdb keeps it, with only in-frame sequences that have V and J called. A part of the clones is gone; compared with another copy, unresolved V genes explain less than half, and the rest is unexplained. V and J calls and clone size are those listed in that table; D and trimming were worked out from the DNA. The sample records 150,000 to 200,000 clones, 92% of which are singletons. The biggest ten clones account for more than 1.1% of the sample.

Broader findings and caveats from the paper: The vaccine-associated CD4 TCRs covered the entire spike protein, and the dominant responses fell in regions 160-218 and 743-854. After two AZD1222 doses, spike-specific TCR breadth and depth were significantly higher than at day 0 and than in MenACWY recipients. Because no samples from the day 14 peak response were available, repertoires could be characterized only after the peak T cell response. Participants were mostly white British and included more females than males, and it was suggested by the authors that clonal diversity may have been underestimated. Reportedly, close to half of the unique spike-specific TCRs recognized epitopes lying outside the regions that are mutated in the B.1.351 and B.1.1.7 variants. Conclusions about previously exposed vaccinees are limited because only a handful of AZD1222 recipients were SARS-CoV-2 seropositive at baseline. The 56-69-year group was small, and its depth increase did not reach significance, likely because of low power.

Sequenced material: peripheral blood, taken on day 0 of AZD1222 vaccination. The clonotype comes from an adult in good health. In this chain, TRBV29-1 is recombined with TRBJ2-1, and 10 junctional nucleotides match TRBD2. Here the CDR3 is given as CSVEETSGLFSYNEQFF. The DNA sequence is as follows: TGCAGCGTTGAAGAGACTAGCGGGTTGTTCTCCTACAATGAGCAGTTCTTC.